Presented here are 19 T cell receptor beta chains from one specimen sequenced in a study of shared clonotypes between healthy human individuals. The protocol was immunoSEQ multiplex PCR, while the TCRdb copy is restricted to in-frame clones and leaves out a portion. This table holds hundreds of thousands of clones, 95% to 97% found once. Positively selected for CCR7, the CD45RO-negative cells used as naive CD8 cells excluded terminally differentiated effector memory CD45RA+ cells. The sequencing sample was made of naive CD8+ T cells sorted from blood. The receptors were gathered from a woman in her 30s in good health.

This chain uses TRBV28 with TRBJ2-7; D is tentatively TRBD1 or TRBD2 (5 bases each). Germline V gene data show CDR1 as MDHEN and CDR2 as SYDVKM. V was trimmed by 5 bases and J by 0 bases, leaving 17 bases between them. CDR3 size: 16 residues. The CDR3 sequence is CASSGSPGLLSYEQYF. CDR3 bases: TGTGCCAGCAGTGGGTCCCCGGGGCTCCTCTCCTACGAGCAGTACTTC.

The V call is TRBV6-1, the J call TRBJ1-3; D is undetermined. This CDR3 spans 17 amino acids. With 3 bases removed from V and 0 bases from J, the gap between germline ends came to 15 bases. Germline V gene sequence: CDR1 MNHNS, CDR2 SASEGT. The CDR3 reads CASSDGVGVPSGNTIYF. The DNA of the CDR3 is TGTGCCAGCAGTGACGGGGTGGGCGTCCCCTCTGGAAACACCATATATTTT.

This sequence joins TRBV14 and TRBJ1-4; perhaps TRBD1 as D (6 bases). The germline CDR1 and CDR2 sequences are SGHDN and FVKESK. Between the trimmed V and J ends, which lost 0 bases and 7 bases, there was a span of 15 bases. This CDR3 is built from 16 residues. For the CDR3, the DNA is TGTGCCAGCAGCCAAGACCTAAACAGGGAACGTGAAAAACTGTTTTTT. This sequence encodes CASSQDLNREREKLFF.

The rearrangement links TRBV11-2 to TRBJ2-1; D is unclear. The CDR3 covers 14 residues. Looked up from germline, CDR1 is SGHAT and CDR2 is FQNNGV. V lost 3 bases, J lost 3 bases, and 9 bases lay in between. The CDR3 region is CASSLGQFYNEQFF. The CDR3 nucleotides are TGTGCCAGCAGCTTGGGCCAGTTCTACAATGAGCAGTTCTTC.

V is TRBV19 and J is TRBJ2-5; a weak D match, TRBD1 (6 bases). The length of the CDR3 is 13 residues. Germline-derived CDR1 and CDR2 are LNHDA and SQIVND (reference sequence). V dropped 5 bases and J dropped 4 bases, with 11 bases sitting between them. In DNA form, the CDR3 reads TGTGCCAGTAGTGAGGGGACAAGAGAGACCCAGTACTTC. It yields the protein CASSEGTRETQYF.

J is TRBJ2-7 and V is TRBV7-7; 8 bases fit TRBD1. The CDR3 length is 14 residues. Germline V gene data show CDR1 as SSHAT and CDR2 as FNYEAQ (reference sequence). The J segment lost 2 bases and the V segment lost 5 bases, leaving 5 bases of the junction unmatched. The CDR3 nucleotides are TGTGCCAGCAGCCCGGAGACAGGGGCCTACGAGCAGTACTTC. Translated, it gives CASSPETGAYEQYF.

The chain couples TRBV10-3 to TRBJ2-2; no definite D call. CDR3 length equals 15 residues. V lost 0 bases to trimming and J lost 4 bases, with 9 bases between them. Germline V gives CDR1 ENHRY, CDR2 SYGVKD. The CDR3 bases are TGTGCCATCAGTGAGTCGGGTAGGCCCACCGGGGAGCTGTTTTTT. Its protein is CAISESGRPTGELFF.

There are a few counts of this clone. The rearrangement uses TRBV2 and TRBJ2-2; weak D call: TRBD2 (6 bases). The length of the CDR3 is 14 residues. Looked up from germline, CDR1 is SNHLY and CDR2 is FYNNEI. V lost 3 bases to trimming and J lost 2 bases, with 7 bases between them. In DNA, the CDR3 is TGTGCCAGCAGTGAGGGGACTAACACCGGGGAGCTGTTTTTT. Translation gives CASSEGTNTGELFF. The variable domain in full, completed from reference TRBV2 and TRBJ2-2, reads EPEVTQTPSHQVTQMGQEVILRCVPISNHLYFYWYRQILGQKVEFLVSFYNNEISEKSEIFDDQFSVERPDGSNFTLKIRSTKLEDSAMYFCASSEGTNTGELFFGEGSRLTVL.

In regard to this clone: The identical CDR3 is also encoded by other nucleotide sequences in the sample. The chain links TRBV28 to TRBJ2-5; D gene unclear. Per the germline V gene, CDR1 is MDHEN and CDR2 is SYDVKM. The CDR3 extends over 12 amino acids. V gave up 6 bases and J gave up 4 bases, with 9 bases separating them. In DNA, the CDR3 is TGTGCCAGCAGCCCGTTGGGAGAGACCCAGTACTTC. Protein product: CASSPLGETQYF.

The V call is TRBV4-1, the J call TRBJ2-1; 12 nucleotides match TRBD2. Trimming cost V 5 bases and J 7 bases; bases outside gene matches: 15. This CDR3 has 18 amino acids. The V gene's germline CDR1 is MGHRA and CDR2 YSYEKL. CDR3 nucleotide sequence: TGCGCCAGCAGCTCAAGGACTAGCGGGATCGGGACTGCAAATGAGCAGTTCTTC. Amino acid sequence: CASSSRTSGIGTANEQFF.

The chain uses TRBV11-2 and TRBJ2-7; unclear D gene. CDR1 is SGHAT and CDR2 is FQNNGV in the germline V gene. This CDR3 region has 12 residues. Trimming took off 3 bases at V and 5 bases at J, with 8 bases between the two ends. Written as DNA, the CDR3 is TGTGCCAGCAGCTTGGCTCGGCACGAGCAGTACTTC. Its protein is CASSLARHEQYF.

The chain is built from TRBV11-2 and TRBJ2-5; the D gene is possibly TRBD1 (6 bases). Germline values: CDR1 SGHAT, CDR2 FQNNGV. CDR3 length equals 15 residues. V lost 5 bases and J 2 bases, leaving 15 bases between the germline ends. CDR3 residues: CASSTGPRGQETQYF. In nucleotides, the CDR3 is TGTGCCAGCAGCACGGGACCTAGGGGGCAAGAGACCCAGTACTTC.

The chain has TRBV7-3 and TRBJ2-3, with a possible D match to TRBD1 (6 bases). The ends were cut back, 8 bases at V and 0 bases at J, with 9 bases in the middle. There are 13 residues in the CDR3. Per germline, CDR1 SGHTA and CDR2 FQGTGA. The CDR3 is CASGQISTDTQYF. The CDR3 DNA reads TGTGCCAGCGGACAGATCAGCACAGATACGCAGTATTTT.

The rearrangement uses TRBV9 and TRBJ2-1; D ambiguous. The ends were cut back, 3 bases at V and 2 bases at J, with 9 bases in the middle. The germline V gene has CDR1 SGDLS and CDR2 YYNGEE. CDR3 length: 14 amino acids. The CDR3 reads CASSALTTYNEQFF. The CDR3 region has the DNA TGTGCCAGCAGCGCCTTGACAACCTACAATGAGCAGTTCTTC. Based on the CDR3 plus reference TRBV9 and TRBJ2-1, the full variable domain is DSGVTQTPKHLITATGQRVTLRCSPRSGDLSVYWYQQSLDQGLQFLIQYYNGEERAKGNILERFSAQQFPDLHSELNLSSLELGDSALYFCASSALTTYNEQFFGPGTRLTVL.

The chain uses TRBV29-1 and TRBJ2-1; the match to TRBD2 covers 7 bases. V shed 5 bases, J shed 5 bases, and the junction held 9 bases outside the gene matches. The CDR3 runs to 14 residues. Germline CDR1 is SQVTM and CDR2 is ANQGSEA. CDR3 sequence reads: CSVFLGGRDNEQFF. The CDR3 DNA reads as TGCAGCGTTTTCCTTGGTGGGAGGGACAATGAGCAGTTCTTC.

This clone was observed once. The chain recombines TRBV21-1 with TRBJ2-1; the listed D gene, TRBD2, was not tested against the DNA. TRBV21-1 corresponds to a pseudogene. CDR3 length: 18 residues. The CDR3 DNA reads as TGTGCCAGCAGCAAAGAGCTCGTCGGACTGACGGTGAGGAATGAGCAGTTCTTC. It codes for CASSKELVGLTVRNEQFF.

The J gene is TRBJ2-1, the V gene TRBV5-1, with 7 bases fitting TRBD2. Trimming at V came to 4 bases and at J to 4 bases, leaving 11 bases not matched to a gene. Germline V lookup: CDR1 SGHRS, CDR2 YFSETQ. The CDR3 runs to 16 residues. The CDR3 coding sequence is TGCGCCAGCAGCGGTACTAGCGACACATTATACAATGAGCAGTTCTTC. Amino acid sequence: CASSGTSDTLYNEQFF.

The chain carries TRBV28 and TRBJ2-2; no firm D call. The CDR3 has 14 amino acids. V gave up 3 bases and J gave up 4 bases, with 9 bases separating them. The germline V gene encodes CDR1 MDHEN and CDR2 SYDVKM. The CDR3 nucleotides read TGTGCCAGCAGTTTCCTGACGTTCACCGGGGAGCTGTTTTTT. It encodes CASSFLTFTGELFF. Full variable domain (rest looked up from reference TRBV28 and TRBJ2-2): DVKVTQSSRYLVKRTGEKVFLECVQDMDHENMFWYRQDPGLGLRLIYFSYDVKMKEKGDIPEGYSVSREKKERFSLILESASTNQTSMYLCASSFLTFTGELFFGEGSRLTVL.

This chain joins TRBV2 and TRBJ1-1; no clear D gene. Per the germline V gene, CDR1 is SNHLY and CDR2 is FYNNEI. V shed 0 bases and J shed 0 bases, with 11 bases lying between them. CDR3 length equals 16 residues. The CDR3, as DNA: TGTGCCAGCAGTGAAGCTGGACTGGAATTGAACACTGAAGCTTTCTTT. Protein sequence: CASSEAGLELNTEAFF.